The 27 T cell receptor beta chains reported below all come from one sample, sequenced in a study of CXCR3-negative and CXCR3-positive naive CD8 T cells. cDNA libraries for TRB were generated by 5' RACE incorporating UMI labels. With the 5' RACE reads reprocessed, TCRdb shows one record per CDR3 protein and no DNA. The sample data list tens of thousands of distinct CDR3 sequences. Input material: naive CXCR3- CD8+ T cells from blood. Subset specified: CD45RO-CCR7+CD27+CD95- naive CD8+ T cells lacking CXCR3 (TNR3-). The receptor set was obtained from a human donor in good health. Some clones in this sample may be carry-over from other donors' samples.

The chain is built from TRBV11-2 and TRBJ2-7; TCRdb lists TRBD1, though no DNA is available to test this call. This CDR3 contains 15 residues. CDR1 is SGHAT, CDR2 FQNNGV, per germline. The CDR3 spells CASSLTQGAYYEQYF.

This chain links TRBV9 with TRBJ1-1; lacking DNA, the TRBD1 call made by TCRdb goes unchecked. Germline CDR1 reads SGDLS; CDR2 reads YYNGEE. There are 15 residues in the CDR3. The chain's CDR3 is CASRDEGGTNTEAFF.

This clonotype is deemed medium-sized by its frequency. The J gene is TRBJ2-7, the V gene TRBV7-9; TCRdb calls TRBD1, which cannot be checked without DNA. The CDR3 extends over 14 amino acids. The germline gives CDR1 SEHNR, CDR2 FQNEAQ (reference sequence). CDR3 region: CASSLPGQFFEQYF.

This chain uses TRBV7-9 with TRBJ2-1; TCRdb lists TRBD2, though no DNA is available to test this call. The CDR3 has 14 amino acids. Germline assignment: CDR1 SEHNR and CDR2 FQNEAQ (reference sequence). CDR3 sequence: CASSAGLSYNEQFF.

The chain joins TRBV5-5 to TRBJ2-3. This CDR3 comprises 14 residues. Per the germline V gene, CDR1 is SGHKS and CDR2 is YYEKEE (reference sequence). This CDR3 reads CASSLGWGSDTQYF.

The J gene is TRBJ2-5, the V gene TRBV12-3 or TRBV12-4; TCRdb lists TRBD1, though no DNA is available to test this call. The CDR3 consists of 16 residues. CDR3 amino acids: CASSFFPGGLQETQYF.

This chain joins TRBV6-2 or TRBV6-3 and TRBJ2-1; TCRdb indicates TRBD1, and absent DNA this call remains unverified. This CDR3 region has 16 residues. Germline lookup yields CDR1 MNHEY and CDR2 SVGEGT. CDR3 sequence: CASSPRQGRSYNEQFF.

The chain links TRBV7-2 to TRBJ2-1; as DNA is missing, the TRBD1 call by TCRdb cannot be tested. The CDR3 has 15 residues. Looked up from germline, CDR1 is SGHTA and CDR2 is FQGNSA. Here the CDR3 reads CASSLSGGGYNGQFF.

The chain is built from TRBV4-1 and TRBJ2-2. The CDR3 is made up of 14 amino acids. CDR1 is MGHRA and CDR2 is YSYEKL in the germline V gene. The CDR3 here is CASSQRLSTGELFF.

The CDR3: CSVEDLYGYTF. This rearrangement joins TRBV29-1 to TRBJ1-2. In germline, CDR1 is SQVTM, CDR2 ANQGSEA. The CDR3 is 11 amino acids.

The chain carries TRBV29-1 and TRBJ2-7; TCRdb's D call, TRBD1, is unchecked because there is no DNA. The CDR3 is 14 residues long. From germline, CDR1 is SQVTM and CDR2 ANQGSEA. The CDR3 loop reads CSVEGSGTGYEQYF.

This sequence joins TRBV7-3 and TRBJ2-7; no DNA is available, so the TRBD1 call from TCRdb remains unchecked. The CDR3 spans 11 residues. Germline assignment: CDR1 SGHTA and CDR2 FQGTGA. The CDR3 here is CASSSPVEQYF.

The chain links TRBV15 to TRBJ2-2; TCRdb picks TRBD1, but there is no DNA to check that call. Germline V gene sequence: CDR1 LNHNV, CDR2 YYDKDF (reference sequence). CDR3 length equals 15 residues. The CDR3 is CATSRDLGGTGELFF.

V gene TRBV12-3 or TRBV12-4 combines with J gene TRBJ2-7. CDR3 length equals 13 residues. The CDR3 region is CASSLGGLDEQYF.

CDR3 protein: CASSLAPTNSYEQYF. The chain links TRBV7-6 to TRBJ2-7. This CDR3 has 15 amino acids. Looked up from germline, CDR1 is SGHVS and CDR2 is FNYEAQ.

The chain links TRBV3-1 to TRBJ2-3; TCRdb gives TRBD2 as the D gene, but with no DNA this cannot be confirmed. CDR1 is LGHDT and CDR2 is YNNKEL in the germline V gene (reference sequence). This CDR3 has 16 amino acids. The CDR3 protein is CASSQAGSVSTDTQYF.

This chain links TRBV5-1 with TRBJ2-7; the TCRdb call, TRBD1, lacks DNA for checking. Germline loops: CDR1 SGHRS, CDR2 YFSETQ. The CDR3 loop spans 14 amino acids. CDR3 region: CASSWGGKDYEQYF.

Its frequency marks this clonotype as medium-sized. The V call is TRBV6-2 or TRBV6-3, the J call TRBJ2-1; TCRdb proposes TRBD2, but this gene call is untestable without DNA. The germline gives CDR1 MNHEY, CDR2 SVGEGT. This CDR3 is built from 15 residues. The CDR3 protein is CASTQGTSGGNEQFF.

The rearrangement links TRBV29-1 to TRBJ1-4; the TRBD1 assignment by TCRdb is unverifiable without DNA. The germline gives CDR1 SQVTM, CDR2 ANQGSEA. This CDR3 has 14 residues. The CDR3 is CSVGDRGFNEKLFF.

CDR3 sequence: CSARVVAKGPNTGELFF. The chain carries TRBV20-1 and TRBJ2-2; TCRdb's D call of TRBD1 is untestable without DNA. This CDR3 has 17 residues. Germline V gene sequence: CDR1 DFQATT, CDR2 SNEGSKA (reference sequence).

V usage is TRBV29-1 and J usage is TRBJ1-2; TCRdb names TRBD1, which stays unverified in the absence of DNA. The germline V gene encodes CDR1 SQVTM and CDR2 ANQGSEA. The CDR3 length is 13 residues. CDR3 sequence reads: CSVALTGYYGYTF.

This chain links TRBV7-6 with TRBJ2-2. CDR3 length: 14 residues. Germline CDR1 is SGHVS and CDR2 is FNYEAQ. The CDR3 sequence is CASSLRMNTGELFF.

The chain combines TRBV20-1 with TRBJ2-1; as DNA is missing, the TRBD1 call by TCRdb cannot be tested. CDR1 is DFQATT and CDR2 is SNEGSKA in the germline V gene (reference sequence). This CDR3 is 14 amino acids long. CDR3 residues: CSAVGPGKYNEQFF.

The CDR3 protein is CASSFRPRVLAGYNEQFF. The rearrangement joins TRBV28 to TRBJ2-1; the D call of TRBD2 rests on TCRdb alone, since no DNA is present to check it. The CDR3 has 18 amino acids. Germline CDR1 reads MDHEN; CDR2 reads SYDVKM.

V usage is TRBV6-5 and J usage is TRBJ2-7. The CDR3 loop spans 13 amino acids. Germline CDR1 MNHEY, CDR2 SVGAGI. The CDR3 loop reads CASSYGNSYEQYF.

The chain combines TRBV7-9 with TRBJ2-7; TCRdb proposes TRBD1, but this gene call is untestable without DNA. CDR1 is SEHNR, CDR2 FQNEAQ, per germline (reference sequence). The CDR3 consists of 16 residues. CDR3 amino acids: CASSPEEGKGSYEQYF.

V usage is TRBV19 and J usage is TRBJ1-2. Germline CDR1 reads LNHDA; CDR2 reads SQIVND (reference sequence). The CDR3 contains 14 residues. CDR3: CASSISGSTLGYTF.